This TCR beta chain was captured in a study of blood T cell repertoires in COVID-19. Overall study: The study drew acute and convalescent COVID-19 samples from the United States, Italy and Spain. Sample material is recorded as cDNA or gDNA derived from T cells, B-cell-depleted T cells, or PBMCs.

Germline values: CDR1 KGHSH, CDR2 LQKENI. This CDR3 comprises 11 residues. The V and J ends lost 5 bases and 3 bases respectively, with 5 bases between them. As processed by the authors: Amplified reference gene primers provided the basis for estimating nucleated cell counts. Here immunoSEQ multiplex PCR was the method, and the copy in TCRdb shows in-frame clones only, minus some. The V and J calls and clone size are taken from that table; D and trimming were inferred from the DNA. The sample has roughly 74,000 clones, roughly 81% seen once; the top ten hold approximately 35%. The sequencing sample was made of peripheral blood. This clonotype was obtained from a man aged 65 to 85 with acute or convalescent COVID-19. The rearrangement links TRBV18 to TRBJ2-7; D remains unclear. The CDR3 coding sequence is TGTGCCAGCTCAAACAACTACGAGCAGTACTTC. This translates into CASSNNYEQYF.